This T cell receptor beta chain was identified during a study of human T cells and chemical hapten exposure (dated by TCRdb to about 2021). For the wider study: For sensitization, 2% DPC in acetone was applied to a roughly 2 cm by roughly 2 cm area of upper inner arm skin. Patients additionally received weekly therapeutic DPC doses to the scalp throughout the approximately 25-week study period. Patch testing was performed on the upper back with Finn chambers containing 0.01% DPC, and the patch tests were scored after 6 days according to International Contact Dermatitis Research Group standards. Most of the patients in the cohort were female, and the cohort covered alopecia areata with under or over 50% scalp involvement, alopecia totalis and alopecia universalis. The libraries were sequenced as a pool, and the TCR yield per sample differed mostly because of small variations in library volumes within the pool. In alopecia patients, the study followed how the peripheral blood TCR repertoire changed in vivo over primary and secondary sensitization to diphenylcyclopropenone (DPC), a hapten. Blood was sampled from patients pre-sensitization (week 0) and at 2, 6 and about 24 weeks after DPC sensitization. Blood for TCR sequencing was provided by twenty-nine alopecia patients at one to four time points (pre-sensitization, 2, 6 and 24 weeks).

The CDR3 holds 13 amino acids from the cysteine to the phenylalanine. Solely the CDR3 DNA is kept, with 39 bases framed from the first base. V is cut back by 6 bases and J by 7 bases, with 9 bases in the junction unmatched. CDR1 is given as SQVTM and CDR2 as ANQGSEA, both from the germline V gene. Reading the label with the study, this specimen's time point is: patch test 2, 6 weeks after DPC sensitization. The treatment or condition label on this specimen signifies: therapeutic diphenylcyclopropenone sensitization with weekly scalp DPC. At each patch-test visit, blood was drawn before the patch test was applied. Patients were considered eligible if aged 18 to 70, diagnosed with alopecia and deemed suitable for DPC therapy, and patients were excluded if pregnant. Total RNA was extracted from unfractionated whole blood collected in Tempus Blood RNA tubes. Library prep was done by RACE. Sequencing was performed on a NextSeq 500. During library preparation, unique molecular identifiers were attached to individual cDNA molecules so that TCRs could be counted in a quantitative, reproducible way. For every blood RNA sample, sequencing covered both the TCR alpha and TCR beta chains. The original pipeline was this. A median of around 96,000 TCRs per sample was observed, with a range of about 23,224 to 690,600. The Decombinator software suite was used to annotate V, J and CDR3 in the TCR reads. For the PS versus PT1 abundance plots, all samples were subsampled to the same number of TCRs (28,000). Expanded TCRs were defined as absent before sensitization and observed at least eight times at the 2-week time point. TCRdb redid the processing of the public reads, applying fastp at Q25 and MiXCR, and retained in-frame beta chains. Records with the same CDR3 protein are collapsed into one entry carrying the most frequent genes and DNA. The V and J calls were not made by the authors but by TCRdb's processing. The sample yields 70,000 to 90,000 distinct CDR3 sequences; about 10% were counted once. The ten most abundant clones make up about 5% of the sample.

In this sample, this clonotype turned up many times. It has no known antigen specificity. Base qualities were left out, and no much larger clone turns up one base away. What the work shows at the level of the full study, not this receptor alone: Because all patients had alopecia, a presumed autoimmune disease, the immune response of the patients might differ from that of healthy individuals. Repeated subsampling changed both the strength of the expansion versus patch-test correlation and the threshold at which that correlation became significant. Expanded TCRs formed significantly more large CDR3 similarity clusters than pre-sensitization or healthy control sets, consistent with antigen-driven responses. The number of PT1 expanded TCRs positively correlated with patch test score, significant at thresholds 8, 16 and 32 but not 4. No change with DPC sensitization was found in the number of TCRs above 1 in 1000 frequency, and no evidence of global repertoire structure alterations was found.

Recombination joined TRBV29-1 with TRBJ2-1, with 7 bases matching TRBD2. The receptor was derived from a woman aged 45-59 years with alopecia areata. Some clones in this sample may be carry-over from other donors' samples. Here the sequenced sample was whole blood, taken in connection with sensitization to the hapten diphenylcyclopropenone (DPC). The CDR3 reads CSVWAGAGNEQFF. The sequence in DNA is TGCAGCGTCTGGGCGGGAGCGGGGAATGAGCAGTTCTTC.